This entry lists 2 T cell receptor beta chains sequenced from one sample in a study of blood T cells in healthy people across ages. A second PCR, run for roughly 7 to 12 cycles, used a sample-barcoded 5' primer plus a J-beta primer mix. One entry per CDR3 protein results from TCRdb running MiXCR on the 5' RACE reads. Of 500,000 to 650,000 distinct CDR3 sequences listed, about 27% are singletons. The sample was also reused in another study, on T cells of mothers and their children.

The sequencing input was blood. The origin of the receptors is a boy younger than 10 in good health.

V is TRBV4-3 and J is TRBJ2-5; 7 bases align to TRBD2. The CDR3 runs 15 residues. Trimming removed 0 bases from V and 5 bases from J; junction bases left unmatched: 6. Germline values: CDR1 LGHNA, CDR2 YSLEER. CDR3 sequence: CASSQESGVWETQYF. Here the CDR3 DNA reads TGCGCCAGCAGCCAAGAGAGCGGGGTTTGGGAGACCCAGTACTTC.

This chain connects TRBV2 to TRBJ2-7, with TRBD2 as a possible D gene (5 bases). Trimming removed 3 bases from V and 5 bases from J, with 20 bases in between. The CDR3 loop spans 16 amino acids. Germline CDR1 is SNHLY and CDR2 is FYNNEI. The CDR3 region is CASSDSWSAERDEQYF. The DNA of the CDR3 is TGTGCCAGCAGTGATTCCTGGTCAGCTGAGAGGGACGAGCAGTACTTC.